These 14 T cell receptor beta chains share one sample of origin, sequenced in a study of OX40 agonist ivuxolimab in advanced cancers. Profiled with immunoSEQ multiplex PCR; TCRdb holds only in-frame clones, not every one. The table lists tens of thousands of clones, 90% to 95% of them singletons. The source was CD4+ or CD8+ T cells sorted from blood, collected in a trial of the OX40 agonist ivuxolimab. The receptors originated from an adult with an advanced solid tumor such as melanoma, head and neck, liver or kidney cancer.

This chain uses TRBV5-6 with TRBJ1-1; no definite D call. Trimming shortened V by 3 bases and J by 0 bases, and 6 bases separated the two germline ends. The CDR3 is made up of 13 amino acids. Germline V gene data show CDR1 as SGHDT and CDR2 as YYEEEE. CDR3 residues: CASSSTVNTEAFF. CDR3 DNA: TGTGCCAGCAGCTCTACAGTGAACACTGAAGCTTTCTTT.

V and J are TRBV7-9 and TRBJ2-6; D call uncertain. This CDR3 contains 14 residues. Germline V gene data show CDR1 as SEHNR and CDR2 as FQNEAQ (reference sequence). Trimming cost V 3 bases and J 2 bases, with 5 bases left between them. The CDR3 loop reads CASSFGPGANVLTF. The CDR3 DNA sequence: TGTGCCAGCAGCTTCGGGCCTGGGGCCAACGTCCTGACTTTC.

CDR3 residues: CASSGQGPTGYTF. The DNA of the CDR3 is TGTGCCAGCAGCGGACAGGGCCCGACGGGCTACACCTTC. The chain joins TRBV13 to TRBJ1-2, with 8 nucleotides matching TRBD1. Germline lookup yields CDR1 PRHDT and CDR2 FYEKMQ (reference sequence). V lost 5 bases, J lost 8 bases, and 7 bases stayed unmatched. The CDR3 totals 13 residues.

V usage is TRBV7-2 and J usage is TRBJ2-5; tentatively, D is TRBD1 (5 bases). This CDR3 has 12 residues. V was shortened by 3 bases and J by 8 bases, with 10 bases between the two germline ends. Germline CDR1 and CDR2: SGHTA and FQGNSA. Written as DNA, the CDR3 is TGTGCCAGCAGCTTCGATCAGGGTACCCAGTACTTC. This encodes CASSFDQGTQYF.

This CDR3 is CASSYPGQENTEAFF. CDR3 DNA: TGTGCCAGCAGTTACCCGGGACAGGAGAACACTGAAGCTTTCTTT. The rearrangement links TRBV6-6 to TRBJ1-1; TRBD1 agrees at 8 bases. The germline CDR1 and CDR2 sequences are MNHNY and SVGAGI (reference sequence). This CDR3 has 15 amino acids. Trimming at V came to 2 bases and at J to 1 base, leaving 3 bases not matched to a gene.

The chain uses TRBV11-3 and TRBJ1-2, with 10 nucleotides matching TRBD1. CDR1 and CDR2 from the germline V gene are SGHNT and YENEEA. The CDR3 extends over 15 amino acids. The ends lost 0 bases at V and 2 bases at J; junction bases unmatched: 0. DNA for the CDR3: TGTGCCAGCAGCTTAGAGGGACAGGGGAACTATGGCTACACCTTC. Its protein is CASSLEGQGNYGYTF.

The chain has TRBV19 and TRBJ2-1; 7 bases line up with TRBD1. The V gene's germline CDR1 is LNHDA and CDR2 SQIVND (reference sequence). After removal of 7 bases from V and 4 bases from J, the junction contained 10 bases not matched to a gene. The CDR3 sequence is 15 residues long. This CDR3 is CASTPWGTEYNEQFF. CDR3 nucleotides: TGTGCCAGTACTCCCTGGGGGACAGAATACAATGAGCAGTTCTTC.

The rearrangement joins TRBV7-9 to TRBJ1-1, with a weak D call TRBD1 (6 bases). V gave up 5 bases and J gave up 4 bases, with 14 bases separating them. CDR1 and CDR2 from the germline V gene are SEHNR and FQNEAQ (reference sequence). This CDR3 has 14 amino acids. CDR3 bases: TGTGCCAGCAGCCCCTACCTACAGGGCACTGAAGCTTTCTTT. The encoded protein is CASSPYLQGTEAFF.

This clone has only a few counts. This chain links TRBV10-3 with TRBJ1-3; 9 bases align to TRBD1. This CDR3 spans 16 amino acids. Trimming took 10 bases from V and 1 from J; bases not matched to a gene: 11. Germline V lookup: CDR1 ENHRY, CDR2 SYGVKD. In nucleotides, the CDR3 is TGTGCCACCATACCCGACAGGGGGAGATCTGGAAACACCATATATTTT. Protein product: CATIPDRGRSGNTIYF.

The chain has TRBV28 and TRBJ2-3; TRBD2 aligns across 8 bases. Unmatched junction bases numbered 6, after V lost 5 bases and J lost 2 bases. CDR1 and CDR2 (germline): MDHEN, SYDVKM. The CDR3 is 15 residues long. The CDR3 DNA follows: TGTGCCAGCAGTGCCGGGGGGGACTACACAGATACGCAGTATTTT. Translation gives CASSAGGDYTDTQYF.

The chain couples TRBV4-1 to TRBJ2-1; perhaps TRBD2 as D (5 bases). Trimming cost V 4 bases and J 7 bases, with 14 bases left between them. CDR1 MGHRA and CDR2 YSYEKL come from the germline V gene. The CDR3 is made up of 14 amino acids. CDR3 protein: CASSPRATGNEQFF. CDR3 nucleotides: TGCGCCAGCAGCCCAAGAGCGACGGGGAATGAGCAGTTCTTC.

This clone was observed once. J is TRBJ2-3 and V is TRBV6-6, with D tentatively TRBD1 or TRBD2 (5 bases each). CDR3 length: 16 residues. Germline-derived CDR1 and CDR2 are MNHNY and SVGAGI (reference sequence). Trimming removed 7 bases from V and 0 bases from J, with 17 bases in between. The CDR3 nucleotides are TGTGCCAGCACCGATTGGGACGGGCCCAGCACAGATACGCAGTATTTT. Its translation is CASTDWDGPSTDTQYF.

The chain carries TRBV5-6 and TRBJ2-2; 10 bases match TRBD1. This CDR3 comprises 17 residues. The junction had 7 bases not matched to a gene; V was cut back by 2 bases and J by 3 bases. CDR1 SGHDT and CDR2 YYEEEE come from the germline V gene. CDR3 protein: CASSFGGGTGDTGELFF. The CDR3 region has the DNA TGTGCCAGCAGCTTCGGGGGAGGGACAGGGGACACCGGGGAGCTGTTTTTT.

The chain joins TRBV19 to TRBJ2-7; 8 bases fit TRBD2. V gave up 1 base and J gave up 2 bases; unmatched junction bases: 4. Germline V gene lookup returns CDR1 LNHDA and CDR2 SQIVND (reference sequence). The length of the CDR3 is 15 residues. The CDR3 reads CASSIVSGTTYEQYF. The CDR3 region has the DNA TGTGCCAGTAGTATAGTTAGCGGGACCACCTACGAGCAGTACTTC.